This passage covers 20 T cell receptor beta chains from one sample sequenced in a study of Graves' ophthalmopathy and Graves' hyperthyroidism. RNA served as the template for amplifying TCR beta CDR3 regions. A first-round RT-PCR used HTBI primers, followed by a second-round multiplex PCR. MiXCR, applied by TCRdb to the multiplex PCR reads, yields one record per CDR3 protein. The sample gives some 750,000 distinct CDR3 sequences, roughly 40% of which show up once; approximately 43% is in the top ten. Sequenced: peripheral blood. The receptors originated from an adult man with Graves' ophthalmopathy.

Notes on this clonotype: Given a much more abundant clone one base away, this may be a read error. The V call is TRBV7-3, the J call TRBJ1-4, with no clear D. CDR1 is SGHTA, CDR2 FQGTGA, per germline. The CDR3 has 15 amino acids. V was clipped by 1 base and J by 3 bases, with 9 bases between them. The chain's CDR3 is CASSLRRAANEKLFF. The CDR3 DNA reads TGTGCCAGCAGCTTAAGGAGGGCTGCTAATGAAAAACTGTTTTTT.

The chain uses TRBV7-9 and TRBJ1-1; 8 nucleotides align to TRBD1. J lost 1 base, V lost 7 bases, and 11 bases had no gene match. The germline gives CDR1 SEHNR, CDR2 FQNEAQ (reference sequence). The CDR3 is made up of 16 amino acids. The CDR3 reads CASTYRTGIGNTEAFF. The CDR3 DNA reads as TGTGCCAGCACCTACCGGACAGGGATTGGGAACACTGAAGCTTTCTTT.

This chain connects TRBV7-9 to TRBJ2-7; the match to TRBD2 covers 13 bases. J was trimmed by 5 bases and V by 5 bases; bases with no gene match: 6. The CDR3 totals 15 residues. Germline V CDR1 and CDR2: SEHNR, FQNEAQ (reference sequence). The CDR3 DNA sequence: TGTGCCAGCAGCGGAAGAGGGACTAGCGGGAACGAGCAGTACTTC. It specifies CASSGRGTSGNEQYF.

As regards this clonotype: Since a much larger clone is just one base distant, this may be a read error. The V and J genes are TRBV7-9 and TRBJ1-4, with D hard to call. There are 15 residues in the CDR3. V dropped 2 bases and J dropped 7 bases, with 14 bases sitting between them. Germline CDR1 reads SEHNR; CDR2 reads FQNEAQ (reference sequence). The CDR3 is CASSLWSAGGEKLFF. For the CDR3, the DNA is TGTGCCAGCAGCTTATGGTCGGCAGGAGGTGAAAAACTGTTTTTT.

The CDR3 coding sequence is TGTGCCAGCAGTCCGGACGGACGGGGGTCACCCCTCCACTTT. This codes for CASSPDGRGSPLHF. The chain joins TRBV12-3 or TRBV12-4 to TRBJ1-6; D may be TRBD1 (5 bases). Between the trimmed V and J ends, which lost 5 bases and 10 bases, there was a span of 15 bases. This CDR3 comprises 14 residues.

The DNA of the CDR3 is TGTGCCAGCAGGATGGACGGAGACAATTCACCCCTCCACTTT. This codes for CASRMDGDNSPLHF. The gene calls are TRBV25-1 and TRBJ1-6; no firm D call. The CDR3 is 14 residues long. Trimming took off 6 bases at V and 7 bases at J, with 13 bases between the two ends. From germline, CDR1 is MGHDK and CDR2 SYGVNS.

This clonotype was counted a few times. The V call is TRBV24-1, the J call TRBJ1-5, with D unclear. This CDR3 has 14 amino acids. Trimming took 4 bases from V and 5 from J, leaving 11 bases between them. CDR1 and CDR2 from the germline V gene are KGHDR and SFDVKD. CDR3 DNA sequence: TGTGCCACCAGTGACACCTCGAGCGATCAGCCCCAGCATTTT. Translating it yields CATSDTSSDQPQHF.

This clonotype was recorded at least ten times. V gene TRBV5-1 combines with J gene TRBJ2-7; D might be TRBD1 (6 bases). V lost 4 bases to trimming and J lost 3 bases, with 11 bases between them. The CDR3 has 13 amino acids. Germline V gives CDR1 SGHRS, CDR2 YFSETQ. CDR3 amino acids: CASSEGQRYEQYF. The CDR3 DNA reads as TGCGCCAGCAGCGAAGGACAGCGCTACGAGCAGTACTTC.

The V call is TRBV11-3, the J call TRBJ2-7; D perhaps matches TRBD2 (5 bases). The V gene's germline CDR1 is SGHNT and CDR2 YENEEA. The CDR3 covers 16 residues. Trimming pared 0 bases from V and 6 bases from J, leaving 18 bases between. CDR3 in DNA: TGTGCCAGCAGCTTAGATCGCAGACTAACGGGCGGCGAGCAGTACTTC. As protein: CASSLDRRLTGGEQYF.

Note on this clonotype: This clone may be a read error of a much larger clone one base away. The V call is TRBV10-3, the J call TRBJ2-7; 9 bases line up with TRBD1. V was clipped by 4 bases and J by 5 bases; unmatched bases: 9. The length of the CDR3 is 15 residues. The V gene's germline CDR1 is ENHRY and CDR2 SYGVKD. Written as DNA, the CDR3 is TGTGCCATCAGTGCCCCGGGACAGGGAATCCACGAGCAGTACTTC. Its protein product is CAISAPGQGIHEQYF.

Turning to this clonotype: A much more abundant neighbour one base away suggests this may be a read error. V gene TRBV29-1 combines with J gene TRBJ1-3; tentative D call: TRBD1 (6 bases). Germline assignment: CDR1 SQVTM and CDR2 ANQGSEA. The CDR3 sequence is 16 residues long. In nucleotides, the CDR3 is TGCAGCGTTGAAGAAGGAGGGGGGATCGGTGGAAGCACCATATATTTT. Translating it yields CSVEEGGGIGGSTIYF. Full variable domain (missing parts from reference TRBV29-1 and TRBJ1-3): SAVISQKPSRDICQRGTSLTIQCQVDSQVTMMFWYRQQPGQSLTLIATANQGSEATYESGFVIDKFPISRPNLTFSTLTVSNMSPEDSSIYLCSVEEGGGIGGSTIYFGEGSWLTVV.

The table lists this clonotype with a few counts. The chain links TRBV24-1 to TRBJ2-3; D possibly uses TRBD1 or TRBD2 (6 bases each). Trimming stripped 2 bases from V and 5 bases from J, with 10 bases between. The germline V gene encodes CDR1 KGHDR and CDR2 SFDVKD. CDR3 length equals 14 residues. The CDR3 DNA reads TGTGCCACCAGTGATTCCGGGGGCGTAGATACGCAGTATTTT. Residues: CATSDSGGVDTQYF.

This clonotype turned up a few times. The gene calls are TRBV20-1 and TRBJ2-7; the D gene is possibly TRBD2 (6 bases). Trimming removed 5 bases from V and 1 base from J, with 15 bases in between. The CDR3 has 14 residues. Per germline, CDR1 DFQATT and CDR2 SNEGSKA (reference sequence). The CDR3 DNA reads as TGCAGTGCTGTGATGAGGCGGGGTTCCTACGAGCAGTACTTC. Its translation is CSAVMRRGSYEQYF.

This clonotype was observed once. The chain has TRBV20-1 and TRBJ1-2; the D gene is possibly TRBD1 (6 bases). CDR3 length: 13 residues. Germline V CDR1 and CDR2: DFQATT, SNEGSKA (reference sequence). Trimming left V 4 bases short and J 7 bases short, with 16 bases between. The CDR3 coding sequence is TGCAGTGCTACATTAATTCAGGGGTCTGGCTACACCTTC. The encoded protein is CSATLIQGSGYTF.

The chain links TRBV2 to TRBJ1-2, with 9 bases that match TRBD1. The ends lost 8 bases at V and 9 bases at J; junction bases unmatched: 10. The CDR3 is 13 amino acids. The germline gives CDR1 SNHLY, CDR2 FYNNEI. In nucleotides, the CDR3 is TGTGCCAGCGGATCGGGACAGGGTTTGAGCTACACCTTC. It codes for CASGSGQGLSYTF.

This clonotype was counted only a few times. The chain has TRBV2 and TRBJ2-7, with D maybe TRBD2 (5 bases). V was pared by 6 bases and J by 6 bases, with 18 bases between. The CDR3 is 14 residues long. The germline V gene has CDR1 SNHLY and CDR2 FYNNEI. The CDR3 DNA reads TGTGCCAGCAGCCCCGGACTCCCTCTTCTCGAGCAGTACTTC. It translates to CASSPGLPLLEQYF.

This clonotype was counted at least ten times. The gene calls are TRBV10-1 and TRBJ1-2, with D possibly being TRBD1 (6 bases). CDR3 length: 13 amino acids. V lost 5 bases and J 2 bases, leaving 9 bases between the germline ends. From germline, CDR1 is WNHNN and CDR2 SYGVQD (reference sequence). Here the CDR3 reads CASSHGQNYGYTF. The CDR3 DNA reads as TGCGCCAGCAGTCACGGACAGAACTATGGCTACACCTTC.

This clonotype has at least ten counts. V gene TRBV7-9 combines with J gene TRBJ1-2; D possibly corresponds to TRBD1 (6 bases). This CDR3 comprises 15 residues. Germline-derived CDR1 and CDR2 are SEHNR and FQNEAQ (reference sequence). V was cut by 2 bases and J by 2 bases, with 12 bases left in between. The CDR3: CASSLRKDSNYGYTF. For the CDR3, the DNA is TGTGCCAGCAGCTTAAGAAAGGACAGCAACTATGGCTACACCTTC.

This clonotype was counted a single time. Its ends do not fully match the called genes, so a read error is possible. The chain carries TRBV25-1 and TRBJ2-2, with 10 bases identical to TRBD1. CDR3 length equals 16 residues. Germline V gene lookup returns CDR1 MGHDK and CDR2 SYGVNS. The CDR3 region has the DNA TGTGCCGGCAGAGATAGCGGGACAGGGGACACCGGGGAGCTGTTTTTT. Its protein is CAGRDSGTGDTGELFF.

This clonotype was seen a single time. V and J are TRBV7-3 and TRBJ2-7; D possibly corresponds to TRBD2 (6 bases). The germline V gene encodes CDR1 SGHTA and CDR2 FQGTGA. This CDR3 has 16 residues. The V gene lost 5 bases and the J gene lost 2 bases, with 19 bases spanning the gap. Here the CDR3 DNA reads TGTGCCAGCAGCCAATGGGCGGGACTGGCCCCCTACGAGCAGTACGTC. It encodes CASSQWAGLAPYEQYV.